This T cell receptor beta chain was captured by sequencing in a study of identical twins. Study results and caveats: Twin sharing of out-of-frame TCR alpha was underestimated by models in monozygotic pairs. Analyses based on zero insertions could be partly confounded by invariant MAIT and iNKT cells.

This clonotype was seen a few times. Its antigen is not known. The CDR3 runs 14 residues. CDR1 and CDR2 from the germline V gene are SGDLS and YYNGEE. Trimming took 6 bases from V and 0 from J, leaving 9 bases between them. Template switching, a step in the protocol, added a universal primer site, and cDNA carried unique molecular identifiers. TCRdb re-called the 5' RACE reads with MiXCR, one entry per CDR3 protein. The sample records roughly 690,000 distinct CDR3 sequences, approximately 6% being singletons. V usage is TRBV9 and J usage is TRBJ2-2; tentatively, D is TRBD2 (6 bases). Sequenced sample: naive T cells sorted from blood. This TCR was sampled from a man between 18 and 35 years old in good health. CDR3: CASKRVSNTGELFF. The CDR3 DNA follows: TGTGCCAGCAAGCGGGTGTCGAACACCGGGGAGCTGTTTTTT.